This T cell receptor beta chain was obtained from a study of technical replicates of blood from a handful of donors listed by TCRdb under 2017. This clone occurred a few times. This clone's antigen is unknown. Per-base qualities were not stored, and no clone one base away is much larger. Inclusive of the bounding cysteine and phenylalanine, the CDR3 is 16 residues long. Only the CDR3 DNA stays, 48 bases, in frame from base 1. Sequences GTSNPN (CDR1) and SVGIG (CDR2) are obtained from the germline V gene (reference sequence). Clipping removes 0 bases from V and 6 bases from J, with 13 as the unmatched junction base count. Library method: the immunoSEQ multiplex PCR assay. Entries here come from immuneACCESS through TCRdb and include only in-frame sequences with V and J called. Some clones fail to appear in such tables; in the studies checked, an unresolved V gene covers under half of the shortfall, and the cause of the remainder is unknown. The sample data list just under 85,000 clones, and around nine tenths of these were observed just once. The ten largest clones add up to about 0.23% of the sample.

The V and J segments used are TRBV30 and TRBJ1-1; 7 central nucleotides agree with TRBD1. The specimen sequenced was T cells isolated from PBMCs. The sequence came from a human donor in good health. The DNA is as follows: TGTGCCTGGAGTGTACTTGGGACAGCGGCTCTCCCTGAAGCTTTCTTT. This sequence encodes CAWSVLGTAALPEAFF. Joined to the reference TRBV30 and TRBJ1-1 proteins, this CDR3 gives the full variable domain: SQTIHQWPATLVQPVGSPLSLECTVEGTSNPNLYWYRQAAGRGLQLLFYSVGIGQISSEVPQNLSASRPQDRQFILSSKKLLLSDSGFYLCAWSVLGTAALPEAFFGQGTRLTVV.